This T cell receptor (beta chain) was retrieved from a study of blood T cell repertoires in COVID-19. Germline V CDR1 and CDR2: SGHVS, FQNEAQ. V was clipped by 1 base and J by 2 bases, with 10 bases between them. The CDR3 consists of 15 residues. This table comes from immunoSEQ multiplex PCR, and its TCRdb copy is limited to in-frame clones, with some not included. This table holds roughly 230,000 clones, 80% to 85% found once. Sequencing used PBMCs or T cells enriched from blood (not recorded which). The sequence came from a man in his fifties or sixties who had recovered from COVID-19. V gene TRBV7-8 combines with J gene TRBJ2-3; possibly TRBD2 for D (6 bases). CDR3 loop: CASSLVRGSTDTQYF. The CDR3 bases are TGTGCCAGCAGCTTAGTACGGGGGTCCACAGATACGCAGTATTTT.